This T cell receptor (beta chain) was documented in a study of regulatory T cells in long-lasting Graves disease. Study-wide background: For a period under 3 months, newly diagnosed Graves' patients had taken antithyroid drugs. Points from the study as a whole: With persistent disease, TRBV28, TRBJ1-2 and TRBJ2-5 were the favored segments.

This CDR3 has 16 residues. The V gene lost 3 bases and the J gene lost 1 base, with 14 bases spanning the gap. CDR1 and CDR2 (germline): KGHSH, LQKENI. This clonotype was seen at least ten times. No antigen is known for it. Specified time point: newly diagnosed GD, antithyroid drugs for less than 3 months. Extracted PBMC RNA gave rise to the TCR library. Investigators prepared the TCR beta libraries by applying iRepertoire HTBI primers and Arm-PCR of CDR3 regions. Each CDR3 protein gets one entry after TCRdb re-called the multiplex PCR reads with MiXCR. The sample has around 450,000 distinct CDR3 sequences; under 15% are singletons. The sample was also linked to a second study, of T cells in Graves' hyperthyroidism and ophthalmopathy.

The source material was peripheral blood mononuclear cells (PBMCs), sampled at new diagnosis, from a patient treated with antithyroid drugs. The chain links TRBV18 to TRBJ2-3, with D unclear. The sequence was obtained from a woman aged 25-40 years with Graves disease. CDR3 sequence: CASSPYYGSGTDTQYF. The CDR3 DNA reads TGTGCCAGCTCACCTTATTACGGCAGCGGCACAGATACGCAGTATTTT.